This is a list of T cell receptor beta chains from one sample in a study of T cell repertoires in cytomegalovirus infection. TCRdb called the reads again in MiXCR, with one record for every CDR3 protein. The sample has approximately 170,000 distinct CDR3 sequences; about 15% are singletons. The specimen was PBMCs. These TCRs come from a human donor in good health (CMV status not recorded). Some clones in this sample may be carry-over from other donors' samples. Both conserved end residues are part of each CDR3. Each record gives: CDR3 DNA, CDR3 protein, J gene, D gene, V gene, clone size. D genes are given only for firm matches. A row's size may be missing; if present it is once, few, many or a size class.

CDR3nt: TGTGCCATCACCCCGGACAGGGTCCCCTACGAGCAGTACTTC
CDR3aa: CAITPDRVPYEQYF
j_gene: TRBJ2-7
d_gene: TRBD1
v_gene: TRBV10-3
abundance: many

CDR3nt: TGTGCCAGCAGACCCACTTCCTCACGCTACGAGCAGTACTTC
CDR3aa: CASRPTSSRYEQYF
j_gene: TRBJ2-7
d_gene: NA
v_gene: TRBV28
abundance: few

CDR3nt: TGTGCCAGCAAAGAGGTGCCCGGACTAGCGATCCAAGAGACCCAGTACTTC
CDR3aa: CASKEVPGLAIQETQYF
j_gene: TRBJ2-5
d_gene: TRBD2
v_gene: TRBV6-6
abundance: many

CDR3nt: TGTGCCAGCAGCTTAGTCGCACAGTCGGTGAGGGGCTACACCTTC
CDR3aa: CASSLVAQSVRGYTF
j_gene: TRBJ1-2
d_gene: NA
v_gene: TRBV7-2
abundance: many

CDR3nt: TGTGCCAGCAGTGACAGGGCTCAGCCCCAGCATTTT
CDR3aa: CASSDRAQPQHF
j_gene: TRBJ1-5
d_gene: TRBD1
v_gene: TRBV12-3/TRBV12-4
abundance: NA

CDR3nt: TGTGCCAGCAGCCCCCGGGCCCGGTGGTACGAGCAGTACTTC
CDR3aa: CASSPRARWYEQYF
j_gene: TRBJ2-7
d_gene: NA
v_gene: TRBV7-9
abundance: many

CDR3nt: TGTGCCAGCAGTTACTCGACAGGGGGCGGCACCGGGGAGCTGTTTTTT
CDR3aa: CASSYSTGGGTGELFF
j_gene: TRBJ2-2
d_gene: TRBD1
v_gene: TRBV6-2/TRBV6-3
abundance: few

CDR3nt: TGTGCCAGCAGCTTGGAGGGTTCGAAAGGAAACACCATATATTTT
CDR3aa: CASSLEGSKGNTIYF
j_gene: TRBJ1-3
d_gene: NA
v_gene: TRBV7-2
abundance: many

CDR3nt: TGTGCCAGCAGTTTTGGATCTACCACAGAGCAGTACTTC
CDR3aa: CASSFGSTTEQYF
j_gene: TRBJ2-7
d_gene: NA
v_gene: TRBV12-3/TRBV12-4
abundance: NA

CDR3nt: TGTGCCAGCAGCCGGACCGTAAGCTCCTATAATTCACCCCTCCACTTT
CDR3aa: CASSRTVSSYNSPLHF
j_gene: TRBJ1-6
d_gene: NA
v_gene: TRBV3-1
abundance: NA

CDR3nt: TGCAGTGGGACACCGAACACCGGGGAGCTGTTTTTT
CDR3aa: CSGTPNTGELFF
j_gene: TRBJ2-2
d_gene: NA
v_gene: TRBV20-1
abundance: many

CDR3nt: TGTGCCAGCAGGGTAGCGGGGGCCTACGAGCAGTACTTC
CDR3aa: CASRVAGAYEQYF
j_gene: TRBJ2-7
d_gene: TRBD2
v_gene: TRBV7-2
abundance: many

CDR3nt: TGTGCCAGTAGCGGAACTAGCGGGGGCTACCAAGAGACCCAGTACTTC
CDR3aa: CASSGTSGGYQETQYF
j_gene: TRBJ2-5
d_gene: TRBD2
v_gene: TRBV19
abundance: NA

CDR3nt: TGTGCCAGCAGCTTAACCTCGGACAGCACAGATACGCAGTATTTT
CDR3aa: CASSLTSDSTDTQYF
j_gene: TRBJ2-3
d_gene: NA
v_gene: TRBV7-3
abundance: many

CDR3nt: TGTGCCAGCAGCTCCGACAGGGGACCCTATGGCTACACCTTC
CDR3aa: CASSSDRGPYGYTF
j_gene: TRBJ1-2
d_gene: TRBD1
v_gene: TRBV7-2
abundance: many

CDR3nt: TGTGCCAGCCAGATTCGCCGGGACAGGGGCTACAATGAGCAGTTCTTC
CDR3aa: CASQIRRDRGYNEQFF
j_gene: TRBJ2-1
d_gene: TRBD1
v_gene: TRBV6-1
abundance: many

CDR3nt: TGTGCCAGCGGGTCGGGGACAGATGAAAAACTGTTTTTT
CDR3aa: CASGSGTDEKLFF
j_gene: TRBJ1-4
d_gene: TRBD1
v_gene: TRBV5-6
abundance: few

CDR3nt: TGTGCCAGCAGTGAGGGGGGAGCTGCAGATACGCAGTATTTT
CDR3aa: CASSEGGAADTQYF
j_gene: TRBJ2-3
d_gene: NA
v_gene: TRBV7-3
abundance: NA

CDR3nt: TGTGCCAGCAGTTCCAGGACAGGGCAGACCCAGTACTTC
CDR3aa: CASSSRTGQTQYF
j_gene: TRBJ2-5
d_gene: TRBD1
v_gene: TRBV28
abundance: many

CDR3nt: TGTGCCAGCAGCTTAGTACCGGCAGACATGAACACTGAAGCTTTCTTT
CDR3aa: CASSLVPADMNTEAFF
j_gene: TRBJ1-1
d_gene: NA
v_gene: TRBV7-2
abundance: NA

CDR3nt: TGTGCCAGCAGCGATGGGACAGGGCGGGCGGCCTATGGCTACACCTTC
CDR3aa: CASSDGTGRAAYGYTF
j_gene: TRBJ1-2
d_gene: TRBD1
v_gene: TRBV5-4
abundance: NA

CDR3nt: TGCGCCAGTTCCCTTGACAGCGGATGGACCGGGGAGCTGTTTTTT
CDR3aa: CASSLDSGWTGELFF
j_gene: TRBJ2-2
d_gene: NA
v_gene: TRBV5-1
abundance: few

CDR3nt: TGTGCCAGTAGCACGAGAGGAGCCGATAATGAAAAACTGTTTTTT
CDR3aa: CASSTRGADNEKLFF
j_gene: TRBJ1-4
d_gene: NA
v_gene: TRBV19
abundance: many

CDR3nt: TGCAGCGGTCGGGGGATCCTAATGAACACTGAAGCTTTCTTT
CDR3aa: CSGRGILMNTEAFF
j_gene: TRBJ1-1
d_gene: NA
v_gene: TRBV29-1
abundance: NA

CDR3nt: TGTGCCAGTAGTAATCGAGGGGTCTATGGCTACACCTTC
CDR3aa: CASSNRGVYGYTF
j_gene: TRBJ1-2
d_gene: NA
v_gene: TRBV19
abundance: many

CDR3nt: TGTGCCAGCAGTTACCCCACCGGGACAATCGGGGAGCTGTTTTTT
CDR3aa: CASSYPTGTIGELFF
j_gene: TRBJ2-2
d_gene: NA
v_gene: TRBV6-2/TRBV6-3
abundance: NA

CDR3nt: TGCAGCGGCGCCGACAGGGGGCCAGGAAACACCATATATTTT
CDR3aa: CSGADRGPGNTIYF
j_gene: TRBJ1-3
d_gene: TRBD1
v_gene: TRBV29-1
abundance: NA

CDR3nt: TGTGCCAGCAGTTACGGCGCAGTGAGCACAGGTACGCAGTATTTT
CDR3aa: CASSYGAVSTGTQYF
j_gene: TRBJ2-3
d_gene: NA
v_gene: TRBV6-2/TRBV6-3
abundance: NA

CDR3nt: TGTGCCAGCAGCCCAAGGCGGGGGGGCGTGATCAATGAGCAGTTCTTC
CDR3aa: CASSPRRGGVINEQFF
j_gene: TRBJ2-1
d_gene: TRBD2
v_gene: TRBV7-2
abundance: many

CDR3nt: TGTGCCAGCTGCCGGACTGCGGGGGAGACCCAGTACTTC
CDR3aa: CASCRTAGETQYF
j_gene: TRBJ2-5
d_gene: NA
v_gene: TRBV5-4
abundance: NA

CDR3nt: TGTGCCAGCAGTTTAAGAGGGACAACCTACGAGCAGTACTTC
CDR3aa: CASSLRGTTYEQYF
j_gene: TRBJ2-7
d_gene: NA
v_gene: TRBV28
abundance: NA

CDR3nt: TGTGCCAGCAGTTCCCCCGCCCGTGAAGCTTTCTTT
CDR3aa: CASSSPAREAFF
j_gene: TRBJ1-1
d_gene: NA
v_gene: TRBV6-2/TRBV6-3
abundance: few

CDR3nt: TGTGCCAGCAGGGGAACAGCGGCAGATACGCAGTATTTT
CDR3aa: CASRGTAADTQYF
j_gene: TRBJ2-3
d_gene: NA
v_gene: TRBV6-2/TRBV6-3
abundance: few

CDR3nt: TGTGCCAGCAGCGTCGACGCTTACAATGAGCAGTTCTTC
CDR3aa: CASSVDAYNEQFF
j_gene: TRBJ2-1
d_gene: NA
v_gene: TRBV5-4
abundance: few

CDR3nt: TGTGCCAGCAGTGTAGAACGTGGACAGGGACGCTACGAGCAGTACTTC
CDR3aa: CASSVERGQGRYEQYF
j_gene: TRBJ2-7
d_gene: TRBD1
v_gene: TRBV28
abundance: many

CDR3nt: TGCAGTGCTAGAGCCTCAACTAATGAAAAACTGTTTTTT
CDR3aa: CSARASTNEKLFF
j_gene: TRBJ1-4
d_gene: NA
v_gene: TRBV20-1
abundance: few

CDR3nt: TGTGCCAGCAGCTTAAGAGACAGGGTTGAGACCCAGTACTTC
CDR3aa: CASSLRDRVETQYF
j_gene: TRBJ2-5
d_gene: TRBD1
v_gene: TRBV7-2
abundance: many

CDR3nt: TGTGCCAGCTCGGCGGGAAACAAAGCTTTCTTT
CDR3aa: CASSAGNKAFF
j_gene: TRBJ1-1
d_gene: NA
v_gene: TRBV14
abundance: few

CDR3nt: TGTGCCAGCAGTTCCGGACAGGGGGCCGCAGATACGCAGTATTTT
CDR3aa: CASSSGQGAADTQYF
j_gene: TRBJ2-3
d_gene: TRBD1
v_gene: TRBV7-9
abundance: many

CDR3nt: TGTGCCAGCAGTTACGCCAGGGGGCTTCTATTCACTGAAGCTTTCTTT
CDR3aa: CASSYARGLLFTEAFF
j_gene: TRBJ1-1
d_gene: TRBD1
v_gene: TRBV28
abundance: NA

CDR3nt: TGTGCCAGCTCACCAAGACGAGGGCAGGGGCGGGTTGCCACTGAAGCTTTCTTT
CDR3aa: CASSPRRGQGRVATEAFF
j_gene: TRBJ1-1
d_gene: NA
v_gene: TRBV18
abundance: many

CDR3nt: TGTGCCAGCAGCTTAACTTTACAGGGAAATGGCTACACCTTC
CDR3aa: CASSLTLQGNGYTF
j_gene: TRBJ1-2
d_gene: NA
v_gene: TRBV5-4
abundance: NA